This TCR beta chain was recovered during a study of T cell repertoires in cytomegalovirus infection. A remark on this clonotype: Antigen specificity is unknown.

From the reads, TCRdb called clonotypes with MiXCR, one entry per CDR3 protein. The top ten hold around 46% of the sample, which has roughly 570,000 distinct CDR3 sequences, 40% seen once. V lost 7 bases, J lost 0 bases, and 10 bases lay in between. The CDR3 runs to 14 residues. Germline CDR1 and CDR2: SGHTA and FQGNSA. The clonotype comes from a human donor in good health (CMV status not recorded). Some clones in this sample may be carry-over from other donors' samples. This sequence joins TRBV7-2 and TRBJ1-3; D is unresolved. Here the sequenced sample was cultured PBMCs, taken from culture after CMV antigen stimulation. Here the CDR3 reads CASNRDNSGNTIYF. In nucleotides, the CDR3 is TGTGCCAGCAACCGCGACAACTCTGGAAACACCATATATTTT. The full variable domain, with the rest looked up from reference TRBV7-2 and TRBJ1-3, is GAGVSQSPSNKVTEKGKDVELRCDPISGHTALYWYRQSLGQGLEFLIYFQGNSAPDKSGLPSDRFSAERTGGSVSTLTIQRTQQEDSAVYLCASNRDNSGNTIYFGEGSWLTVV.